What follows is one T cell receptor beta chain and its context. Methods used by the authors: The assay estimated nucleated cells by amplifying reference gene primers. Measured with immunoSEQ multiplex PCR; TCRdb has only the in-frame clones, and not every one. The D gene and trimming were derived from the DNA, and the V and J assignments and clone size from that table. The sample includes nearly 300,000 clones, more than 70% of them seen just once. The sample comes from a study of blood T cell repertoires in COVID-19. Across the study: Donors in the United States, Italy and Spain gave samples during acute or convalescent COVID-19. PBMCs, B-cell-depleted T cells, or T cells were the source of the cDNA or gDNA that made up the material.

The CDR3 sequence is 17 residues long. In germline, CDR1 is MNHNY, CDR2 SVGAGI (reference sequence). V dropped 5 bases and J dropped 4; count of bases not matched to a gene: 13. The origin of this receptor is a woman between 25 and 40 years old who had recovered from COVID-19. V is TRBV6-6 and J is TRBJ1-5; 8 positions match TRBD1. Sample: peripheral blood. The DNA of the CDR3 is TGTGCCAGCAGTCGGACAGGGAGCAAAAAAATTAATCAGCCCCAGCATTTT. It encodes CASSRTGSKKINQPQHF.